This TCR beta chain stems from a study of early stage breast cancer tumors. CDR3 length: 15 residues. In germline, CDR1 is MDHEN, CDR2 SYDVKM. Deletions cut 7 bases from V and 0 bases from J, with 10 bases between. Here immunoSEQ multiplex PCR was the method, and the copy in TCRdb shows in-frame clones only, minus some. This table holds about 53,000 clones, about 93% found once. What was sequenced was blood. The chain carries TRBV28 and TRBJ2-6; possibly TRBD1 for D (6 bases). This clonotype originated in a person between 65 and 80 years old with breast cancer. In DNA, the CDR3 is TGTGCCAGCAACCTAGGGGGCTCTGGGGCCAACGTCCTGACTTTC. This translates into CASNLGGSGANVLTF.